The T cell receptor beta chain described here comes from a study of shared clonotypes between healthy human individuals. Generated by immunoSEQ multiplex PCR, the TCRdb table keeps only in-frame clones and is missing some. Among 2 million to 2.5 million clones listed, about nine tenths were seen once. CDR3 length: 17 residues. Germline V gene lookup returns CDR1 MGHDK and CDR2 SYGVNS. V lost 4 bases, J lost 1 base, and 9 bases stayed unmatched. The chain has TRBV25-1 and TRBJ2-2; 7 bases are a match to TRBD1. The source of this sequence is a man aged 18 to 29 in good health. Some clones in this sample may be carry-over from other donors' samples. Material: naive CD4+ T cells from PBMCs. Sample subset: CD45RA+ positively selected. CDR3 protein: CASSATNRGRNTGELFF. CDR3 coding DNA: TGTGCCAGCAGTGCCACAAACAGGGGTCGGAACACCGGGGAGCTGTTTTTT.